This T cell receptor (beta chain) originates from a study of blood T cell repertoires in COVID-19. Germline V lookup: CDR1 SGHNT, CDR2 YYREEE (reference sequence). The CDR3 length is 16 residues. With 4 bases removed from V and 2 bases from J, the gap between germline ends came to 16 bases. In the source study's methods: Researchers report that nucleated cell counts were estimated from reference gene primer amplification. Clones were read by immunoSEQ multiplex PCR, and TCRdb kept only the in-frame ones, dropping some. From that table come the V and J calls and clone size; the DNA was used to work out D and trimming. The sample shows under 75,000 clones, more than 75% of them seen only once.

This chain links TRBV5-4 with TRBJ2-1; possible D gene TRBD2, 7 bases. Material for sequencing was peripheral blood. This receptor was taken from a woman aged 60-70 years with acute or convalescent COVID-19. CDR3 protein: CASSASRGAPYNEQFF. The CDR3 DNA follows: TGTGCCAGCAGCGCGTCCCGGGGGGCTCCCTACAATGAGCAGTTCTTC.